The T cell receptor (beta chain) under discussion was sequenced for a study of T-cell reconstitution after alpha-beta-depleted transplantation in children. For TCRbeta, the library was prepared with unique molecular identifiers. TCRdb redid the calling of the PCR reads with MiXCR, one entry per CDR3 protein. The sample lists hundreds of thousands of distinct CDR3 sequences, roughly 15% occurring once. This clonotype was seen once. Relative to the germline gene, one junction end is altered; a read error may explain this. The CDR3 consists of 13 residues. This receptor was obtained from a human donor who donated a stem cell graft to a child with acute myeloid leukemia. The rearrangement uses TRBV12-3 or TRBV12-4 and TRBJ1-5; D call uncertain. The source was PBMCs from the stem cell graft donor, collected from the stem cell graft. The CDR3 sequence: CASSWRAGQPRHF. CDR3 nucleotides: TGTGCCAGCAGTTGGAGGGCCGGTCAGCCCCGGCATTTT.